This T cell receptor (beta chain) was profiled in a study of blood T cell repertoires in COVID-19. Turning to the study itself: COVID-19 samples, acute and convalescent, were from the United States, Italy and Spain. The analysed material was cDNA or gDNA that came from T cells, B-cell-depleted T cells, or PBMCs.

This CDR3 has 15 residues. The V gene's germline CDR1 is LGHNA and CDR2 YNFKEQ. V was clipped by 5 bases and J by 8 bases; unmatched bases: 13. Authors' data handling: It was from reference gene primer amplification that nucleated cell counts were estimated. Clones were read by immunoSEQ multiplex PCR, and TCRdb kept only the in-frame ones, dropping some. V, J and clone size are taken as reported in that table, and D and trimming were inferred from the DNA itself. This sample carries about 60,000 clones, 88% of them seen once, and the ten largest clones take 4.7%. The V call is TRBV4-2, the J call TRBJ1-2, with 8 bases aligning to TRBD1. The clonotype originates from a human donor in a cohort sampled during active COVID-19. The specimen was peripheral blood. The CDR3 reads CASSEDRERSRGYTF. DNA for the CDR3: TGTGCCAGCAGCGAGGACAGGGAGCGATCTCGGGGCTACACCTTC.